The T cell receptor beta chain under discussion was sequenced for a study of blood T cell repertoires in COVID-19. Study as a whole: The samples span acute and convalescent COVID-19 from the United States, Italy and Spain. Sources were T cells, B-cell-depleted T cells, or PBMCs; the material itself was cDNA or gDNA.

This CDR3 has 14 amino acids. Germline CDR1 and CDR2: DFQATT and SNEGSKA (reference sequence). Unmatched junction bases numbered 5, after V lost 3 bases and J lost 4 bases. Authors' processing steps: Scientists estimated how many nucleated cells there were by amplifying reference gene primers. Data came from immunoSEQ multiplex PCR; TCRdb stores just in-frame clones and leaves some out. V and J calls and clone size are those listed in that table; D and trimming were worked out from the DNA. The table lists 240,000 or so clones, over 65% of them singletons. Sample: peripheral blood. The receptor was isolated from a woman of 80 years or more with acute or convalescent COVID-19. V usage is TRBV20-1 and J usage is TRBJ1-5; 8 bases align to TRBD1. CDR3 residues: CSASLRQGNQPQHF. The DNA for the CDR3 is TGCAGTGCTAGTCTCCGACAGGGGAATCAGCCCCAGCATTTT.